This TCR beta chain was recorded in a study of vaccination effects on CD4 cells after COVID-19. Study as a whole: Vaccination of participants consisted of two doses of either the BNT162b2 or mRNA-1273 vaccine.

With approximately 9 days of culture completed, CD4+ T cells were isolated. Assay used: immunoSEQ multiplex PCR; TCRdb lists only in-frame clones, some missing. Of about 58,000 clones listed, 60% to 85% are singletons. CDR1 and CDR2 from the germline V gene are SEHNR and FQNEAQ (reference sequence). There are 15 residues in the CDR3. The V and J ends lost 2 bases and 3 bases respectively, with 13 bases between them. Points on this clone: Antigen specificity is unknown.

The sample here was CD4+ T cells from PBMCs cultured without peptide, taken before COVID-19 vaccination. The chain recombines TRBV7-9 with TRBJ1-2; TRBD1 might be the D (5 bases). This receptor was taken from a human donor who received a COVID-19 vaccine. CDR3 protein: CASSLLGRAYYGYTF. CDR3 DNA: TGTGCCAGCAGCTTACTCGGCAGGGCGTACTATGGCTACACCTTC.